Listed below are T cell receptor beta chains from one sample, sequenced in a study of blood T cell repertoires in COVID-19. Produced via immunoSEQ multiplex PCR; TCRdb's table is partial and in-frame only. The repertoire holds around 320,000 clones, with 85% to 90% as singletons. Sequenced material: PBMCs or T cells enriched from blood (not recorded which). Receptors originate from a woman aged 18-29 years with acute COVID-19. Both conserved end residues are part of each CDR3. Each record gives: J gene, V gene, D gene, clone size, CDR3 protein, CDR3 DNA. D genes are given only for firm matches. Size tells how often a clone was seen (once, few, many) or the class of an expanded clone, and some rows leave it out.

TRBJ1-5 TRBV5-6 TRBD1 - CASSSQGAHRDQPQHF TGTGCCAGCAGCTCACAGGGGGCGCATCGGGATCAGCCCCAGCATTTT
TRBJ2-3 TRBV19 - - CASSMGRGAPDTQYF TGTGCCAGTAGTATGGGGCGGGGTGCCCCAGATACGCAGTATTTT
TRBJ1-5 TRBV27 TRBD1 - CAHRQGGQPQHF TGTGCCCATCGACAGGGAGGTCAGCCCCAGCATTTT
TRBJ2-2 TRBV7-3 TRBD1 few CASSFGQGDTGELFF TGTGCCAGCAGCTTTGGACAGGGGGACACCGGGGAGCTGTTTTTT
TRBJ2-1 TRBV4-2 - - CASSQDPGGEAYNEQFF TGTGCCAGCAGCCAAGATCCCGGCGGGGAAGCCTACAATGAGCAGTTCTTC
TRBJ1-2 TRBV27 - - CASSHGNNYGYTF TGTGCCAGCAGCCACGGGAATAACTATGGCTACACCTTC
TRBJ1-1 TRBV29-1 - - CSATRSGDTEAFF TGCAGCGCCACTAGGTCAGGGGACACTGAAGCTTTCTTT
TRBJ2-1 TRBV7-3 - - CATSLGDVSYNEQFF TGTGCCACCAGCTTGGGCGATGTCTCCTACAATGAGCAGTTCTTC
TRBJ2-2 TRBV4-1 - few CASRESQGAGELFF TGCGCCAGCAGAGAAAGCCAGGGTGCCGGGGAGCTGTTTTTT
TRBJ1-2 TRBV11-3 TRBD1 once CASSLDRGQLHGYTF TGTGCCAGCAGCTTAGATCGGGGACAGCTCCATGGCTACACCTTC
TRBJ1-2 TRBV28 TRBD1 - CASSTDRTGGRNYGYTF TGTGCCAGCAGTACTGACCGGACAGGGGGCCGCAACTATGGCTACACCTTC
TRBJ1-2 TRBV27 - - CASSLSNDRHHYGYTF TGTGCCAGCAGTTTATCGAATGACAGGCACCACTATGGCTACACCTTC
TRBJ1-1 TRBV30 - - CAWSGGLGQGNTEAFF TGTGCCTGGAGTGGTGGGTTAGGGCAGGGGAACACTGAAGCTTTCTTT
TRBJ2-2 TRBV19 TRBD1 - CASSISRTGRTGELFF TGTGCCAGTAGTATTTCCCGGACAGGGAGGACCGGGGAGCTGTTTTTT
TRBJ1-1 TRBV7-3 TRBD1 once CASSPQGQALGAFF TGTGCCAGCAGCCCACAGGGACAGGCTCTGGGAGCTTTCTTT
TRBJ1-3 TRBV21-1 - - CASSKSGNYRFAGNTIYF TGTGCCAGCAGCAAGTCAGGGAATTATCGCTTTGCTGGAAACACCATATATTTT
TRBJ2-3 TRBV14 TRBD2 - CASRRTSGIADTQYF TGTGCCAGCAGGAGGACTAGCGGGATAGCGGATACGCAGTATTTT
TRBJ1-5 TRBV6-4 - once CASSDARLGWESNQPQHF TGTGCCAGCAGTGACGCTCGGCTAGGATGGGAGAGCAATCAGCCCCAGCATTTT
TRBJ1-1 TRBV19 - - CASSSQGQNTEAFF TGTGCCAGTAGTTCACAGGGACAGAACACTGAAGCTTTCTTT
TRBJ1-5 TRBV28 TRBD1 - CASRPTGGRSNQPQHF TGTGCCAGCAGACCCACAGGGGGAAGGAGCAATCAGCCCCAGCATTTT
TRBJ2-7 TRBV27 TRBD1 - CASSDRAGSYEQYF TGTGCCAGCAGCGACAGGGCAGGGTCCTACGAGCAGTACTTC
TRBJ2-6 TRBV7-9 - - CASSLLTGANVLTF TGTGCCAGCAGCCTCCTAACTGGGGCCAACGTCCTGACTTTC
TRBJ1-2 TRBV4-2 - - CASSQDQTPNYGYTF TGTGCCAGCAGCCAAGATCAGACACCCAACTATGGCTACACCTTC
TRBJ2-7 TRBV18 - - CASSPRGSSTYEQYF TGTGCCAGCTCACCACGAGGCAGTTCGACCTACGAGCAGTACTTC
TRBJ2-6 TRBV27 - - CASSLSGGHASGANVLTF TGTGCCAGCAGTTTATCGGGGGGGCATGCCTCTGGGGCCAACGTCCTGACTTTC
TRBJ1-5 TRBV7-2 - - CASSSSRDQPQHF TGTGCCAGCAGCTCTTCCAGGGATCAGCCCCAGCATTTT
TRBJ2-7 TRBV6-5 TRBD2 - CATRLAGSREQYF TGTGCCACAAGACTAGCGGGGTCCAGGGAGCAGTACTTC